A selection of T cell receptor beta chains follows, all from one sample in a study of T cell repertoires in cytomegalovirus infection. TCRdb itself ran the reads through MiXCR, one entry per CDR3 protein. Here the sample spans approximately 49,000 distinct CDR3 sequences, around 20% being singletons. No antigens are known for them. Sequenced material: CD8+ T cells from cultured PBMCs, taken from culture after CMV antigen stimulation. All receptors come from a human donor in good health (CMV status not recorded). Some clones in this sample may be carry-over from other donors' samples. Both conserved end residues are part of each CDR3. The order of the fields is D gene, J gene, clone size, V gene, CDR3 protein, CDR3 DNA. A D gene is named only where the DNA matches it firmly. Size is omitted from some rows. Given values are once, few, many or a class for expanded clones.

>TRBD2|TRBJ2-3|.|TRBV7-9
CASSPAEAGGSTDTQYF
TGTGCCAGCAGCCCGGCCGAGGCGGGGGGGAGCACAGATACGCAGTATTTT
>.|TRBJ1-5|large|TRBV7-2
CASSFGAWDSNQPQHF
TGTGCCAGCAGCTTCGGAGCATGGGACAGCAATCAGCCCCAGCATTTT
>.|TRBJ1-1|.|TRBV6-2/TRBV6-3
CASSFILWDLNTEAFF
TGTGCCAGCAGTTTCATCTTGTGGGACTTGAACACTGAAGCTTTCTTT
>.|TRBJ1-4|.|TRBV19
CASTYGMKVATNEKLFF
TGTGCCAGTACCTATGGGATGAAGGTCGCAACTAATGAAAAACTGTTTTTT
>.|TRBJ2-5|.|TRBV27
CASSLSVHSRGETQYF
TGTGCCAGCAGCTTATCGGTCCACAGTCGAGGAGAGACCCAGTACTTC
>TRBD1|TRBJ1-2|.|TRBV4-2
CASSQESRDRDGYTF
TGTGCCAGCAGCCAAGAGAGCCGCGACAGGGATGGCTACACCTTC
>TRBD2|TRBJ2-2|.|TRBV4-1
CASSQGTSVIRELFF
TGCGCCAGCAGCCAAGGGACTAGCGTTATCAGGGAGCTGTTTTTT
>.|TRBJ1-6|few|TRBV6-6
CASSFKGPSYNSPLHF
TGTGCCAGCAGTTTCAAGGGGCCCTCCTATAATTCACCCCTCCACTTT
>.|TRBJ2-1|few|TRBV5-1
CASSLGGGREQFF
TGCGCCAGCAGCTTGGGAGGCGGTCGGGAGCAGTTCTTC
>TRBD2|TRBJ2-4|few|TRBV19
CASSPSGEGAKNIQYF
TGTGCCAGTAGTCCCTCCGGGGAGGGGGCCAAAAACATTCAGTACTTC
>.|TRBJ2-7|many|TRBV29-1
CSVQKGSAYEQYF
TGCAGCGTCCAAAAGGGAAGCGCCTACGAGCAGTACTTC
>.|TRBJ2-1|few|TRBV4-3
CASSQDGASYNEQFF
TGCGCCAGCAGCCAAGACGGGGCCTCCTACAATGAGCAGTTCTTC
>.|TRBJ2-1|few|TRBV6-2/TRBV6-3
CASSWGVNEQFF
TGTGCCAGCAGTTGGGGAGTGAATGAGCAGTTCTTC
>.|TRBJ1-5|.|TRBV7-6
CASSLSPRANQPQHF
TGTGCCAGCAGCTTAAGTCCCAGGGCCAATCAGCCCCAGCATTTT
>.|TRBJ2-2|.|TRBV7-8
CASSLTPQAGELFF
TGTGCCAGCAGCTTAACCCCCCAAGCCGGGGAGCTGTTTTTT
>.|TRBJ2-3|.|TRBV7-8
CASSFLSNTDTQYF
TGTGCCAGCAGCTTTCTGAGTAACACAGATACGCAGTATTTT
>TRBD2|TRBJ2-1|few|TRBV5-1
CASRIAGAYNEQFF
TGCGCCAGCAGAATAGCGGGAGCCTACAATGAGCAGTTCTTC
>.|TRBJ1-5|.|TRBV28
CASSLAGFGNQPQHF
TGTGCCAGCAGTTTAGCAGGGTTTGGTAATCAGCCCCAGCATTTT
>.|TRBJ2-7|many|TRBV7-8
CASSLEPRGVYEQYF
TGTGCCAGCAGCCTGGAGCCTAGGGGAGTTTACGAGCAGTACTTC
>.|TRBJ2-7|.|TRBV5-1
CASSYGTVYEQYF
TGCGCCAGCAGCTACGGGACGGTCTACGAGCAGTACTTC
>.|TRBJ1-5|many|TRBV7-2
CASSFRPEGLEPQHF
TGTGCCAGCAGCTTCCGACCGGAAGGTTTGGAGCCCCAGCATTTT
>.|TRBJ2-7|many|TRBV13
CASSPGRGPYEQYF
TGTGCCAGCAGCCCAGGGCGGGGACCCTACGAGCAGTACTTC
>.|TRBJ2-2|.|TRBV7-9
CASSPPAGNTGELFF
TGTGCCAGCAGTCCCCCCGCCGGGAACACCGGGGAGCTGTTTTTT
>.|TRBJ2-7|.|TRBV6-1
CASLRALDFREQYF
TGTGCCAGCTTGCGGGCCCTAGACTTTCGGGAGCAGTACTTC
>.|TRBJ2-7|few|TRBV7-2
CASSLAGPGAYEQYF
TGTGCCAGCAGCTTAGCGGGGCCAGGTGCGTACGAGCAGTACTTC
>.|TRBJ2-5|.|TRBV7-2
CASSLARSETQYF
TGTGCCAGCAGCTTGGCGAGGTCAGAGACCCAGTACTTC
>TRBD1|TRBJ2-1|few|TRBV7-8
CASSTQGTYNEQFF
TGTGCCAGCAGCACACAGGGGACCTACAATGAGCAGTTCTTC
>.|TRBJ2-3|.|TRBV6-2/TRBV6-3
CASTSGTLSTDTQYF
TGTGCCAGCACCTCAGGGACTTTGAGCACAGATACGCAGTATTTT
>TRBD2|TRBJ2-7|few|TRBV7-2
CASSTSGGNEQYF
TGTGCCAGCAGTACTAGCGGGGGGAACGAGCAGTACTTC
>.|TRBJ2-3|.|TRBV15
CATRGANDINLDTQYF
TGTGCCACCCGGGGGGCGAACGACATTAATTTGGATACGCAGTATTTT
>TRBD2|TRBJ2-1|few|TRBV6-1
CASSLTSGGAREQFF
TGTGCCAGCAGCCTCACTAGCGGGGGGGCTCGGGAGCAGTTCTTC
>.|TRBJ1-6|few|TRBV27
CASSLSRQGNNSPLHF
TGTGCCAGCAGTTTATCGAGGCAGGGGAATAATTCACCCCTCCACTTT
>TRBD1|TRBJ1-2|few|TRBV9
CASSATGTGVHGYTF
TGTGCCAGCAGCGCAACCGGGACAGGGGTGCATGGCTACACCTTC
>TRBD2|TRBJ2-1|.|TRBV7-8
CASSFRTSGSYNEQFF
TGTGCCAGCAGCTTCCGGACTAGCGGGAGCTACAATGAGCAGTTCTTC
>.|TRBJ2-5|few|TRBV10-3
CATGGGPETQETQYF
TGTGCCACCGGAGGTGGTCCGGAAACCCAAGAGACCCAGTACTTC
>.|TRBJ2-7|few|TRBV7-8
CASSLQETYEQYF
TGTGCCAGCAGCTTACAGGAGACCTACGAGCAGTACTTC
>.|TRBJ2-7|few|TRBV7-8
CASSLAPGKGVSYEQYF
TGTGCCAGCAGCTTAGCCCCCGGGAAGGGAGTCTCCTACGAGCAGTACTTC
>TRBD1|TRBJ1-5|.|TRBV7-2
CASSTTDRGQMDSNQPQHF
TGTGCCAGCAGCACTACCGACAGGGGCCAAATGGATAGCAATCAGCCCCAGCATTTT
>.|TRBJ2-1|few|TRBV7-2
CASSLWTTSYNEQFF
TGTGCCAGCAGCTTATGGACTACTTCCTACAATGAGCAGTTCTTC
>TRBD1|TRBJ2-5|.|TRBV9
CASSVRQGSGTQYF
TGTGCCAGCAGCGTGAGACAGGGCTCGGGGACCCAGTACTTC
>TRBD2|TRBJ2-1|.|TRBV15
CATSGSGGASNEQFF
TGTGCCACCAGCGGGAGCGGGGGGGCCTCTAATGAGCAGTTCTTC
>TRBD2|TRBJ2-1|.|TRBV9
CASSAPIAGGLDHEQFF
TGTGCCAGCAGCGCCCCAATAGCGGGGGGGCTAGACCATGAGCAGTTCTTC
>.|TRBJ2-2|.|TRBV7-3
CASSLGSPGELFF
TGTGCCAGCAGCTTAGGGAGCCCCGGGGAGCTGTTTTTT
>.|TRBJ2-1|few|TRBV10-3
CAISGRDNEQFF
TGTGCCATCAGTGGTCGGGACAATGAGCAGTTCTTC
>.|TRBJ2-7|few|TRBV6-2/TRBV6-3
CASSRDITYEQYF
TGTGCCAGCAGTCGGGACATAACCTACGAGCAGTACTTC
>TRBD2|TRBJ2-1|few|TRBV4-1
CASSQDPPAGVPYNEQFF
TGCGCCAGCAGCCAAGATCCTCCAGCGGGAGTCCCCTACAATGAGCAGTTCTTC
>TRBD2|TRBJ2-5|.|TRBV7-8
CASSFPGLAVQETQYF
TGTGCCAGCAGCTTTCCGGGACTAGCGGTCCAAGAGACCCAGTACTTC
>TRBD2|TRBJ2-3|many|TRBV7-2
CASSNPGDAGGTDTQYF
TGTGCCAGCTCCAACCCCGGGGACGCGGGAGGCACAGATACGCAGTATTTT
>.|TRBJ2-1|many|TRBV7-4
CASSLSARPSYNEQFF
TGTGCCAGCAGCTTATCTGCTAGACCCTCCTACAATGAGCAGTTCTTC
>.|TRBJ1-2|medium-sized|TRBV7-8
CASSLAIRRGTNYGYTF
TGTGCCAGCAGCTTAGCGATTCGTCGGGGTACTAACTATGGCTACACCTTC
>.|TRBJ2-2|few|TRBV6-1
CASSEAASGTGELFF
TGTGCCAGCAGTGAAGCGGCCAGCGGGACCGGGGAGCTGTTTTTT
>.|TRBJ1-1|.|TRBV7-3
CASSSEPRRDTEAFF
TGTGCCAGCAGCTCAGAACCCCGGCGGGACACTGAAGCTTTCTTT
>.|TRBJ1-5|few|TRBV4-1
CASSSDIKGNQPQHF
TGCGCCAGCAGCTCCGACATTAAGGGAAATCAGCCCCAGCATTTT